The clone carrying this T cell receptor (beta chain) occurred once. Its antigen is still unknown. The sample originates from a study of T cell responses to AZD1222 COVID-19 vaccine. Study observations and caveats: Repertoires were obtained only post-peak T cell response.

The length of the CDR3 is 16 residues. V was cut by 4 bases and J by 0 bases, with 14 bases left in between. Looked up from germline, CDR1 is SGHDT and CDR2 is YYEEEE. Here immunoSEQ multiplex PCR was the method, and the copy in TCRdb shows in-frame clones only, minus some. The sample lists under 120,000 clones; roughly nine tenths were seen once. The specimen was peripheral blood, collected 28 days after the second AZD1222 dose. This TCR came from an adult who received the AZD1222 COVID-19 vaccine. V gene TRBV5-6 combines with J gene TRBJ1-3; D remains unclear. The CDR3 bases are TGTGCCAGCAGCCTACCCGCGGCCATCTCTGGAAACACCATATATTTT. The encoded protein is CASSLPAAISGNTIYF.